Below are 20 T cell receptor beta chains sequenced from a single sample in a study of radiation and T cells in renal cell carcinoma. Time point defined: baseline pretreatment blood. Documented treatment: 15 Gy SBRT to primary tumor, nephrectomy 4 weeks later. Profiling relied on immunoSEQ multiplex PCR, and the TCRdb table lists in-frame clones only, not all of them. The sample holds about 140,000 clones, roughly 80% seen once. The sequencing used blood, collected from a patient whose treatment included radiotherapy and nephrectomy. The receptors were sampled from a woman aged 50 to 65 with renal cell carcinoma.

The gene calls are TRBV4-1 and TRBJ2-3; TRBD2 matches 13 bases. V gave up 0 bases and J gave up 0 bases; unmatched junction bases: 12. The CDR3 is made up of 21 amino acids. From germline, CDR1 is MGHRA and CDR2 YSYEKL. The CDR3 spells CASSQDLGLAGEGGSTDTQYF. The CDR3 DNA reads TGCGCCAGCAGCCAAGATCTTGGACTAGCGGGGGAAGGGGGTAGCACAGATACGCAGTATTTT.

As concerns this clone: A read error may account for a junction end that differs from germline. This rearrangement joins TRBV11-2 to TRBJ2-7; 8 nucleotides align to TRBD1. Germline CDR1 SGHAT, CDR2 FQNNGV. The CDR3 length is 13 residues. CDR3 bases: TGTGCCAGCAGCTTAGATACCCGGGACAGGCAACGTTTC. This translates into CASSLDTRDRQRF.

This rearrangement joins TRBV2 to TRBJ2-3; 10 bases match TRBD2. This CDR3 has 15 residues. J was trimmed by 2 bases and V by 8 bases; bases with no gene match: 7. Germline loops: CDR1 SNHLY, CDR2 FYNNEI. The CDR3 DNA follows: TGTGCCAGCCCCCCTAGCGGGGGAGACACAGATACGCAGTATTTT. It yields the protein CASPPSGGDTDTQYF.

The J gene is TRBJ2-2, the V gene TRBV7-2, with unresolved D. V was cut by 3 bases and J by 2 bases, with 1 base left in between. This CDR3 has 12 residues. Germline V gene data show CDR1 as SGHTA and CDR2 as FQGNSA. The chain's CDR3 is CASSFNTGELFF. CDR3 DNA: TGTGCCAGCAGCTTCAACACCGGGGAGCTGTTTTTT. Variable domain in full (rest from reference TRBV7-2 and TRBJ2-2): GAGVSQSPSNKVTEKGKDVELRCDPISGHTALYWYRQSLGQGLEFLIYFQGNSAPDKSGLPSDRFSAERTGGSVSTLTIQRTQQEDSAVYLCASSFNTGELFFGEGSRLTVL.

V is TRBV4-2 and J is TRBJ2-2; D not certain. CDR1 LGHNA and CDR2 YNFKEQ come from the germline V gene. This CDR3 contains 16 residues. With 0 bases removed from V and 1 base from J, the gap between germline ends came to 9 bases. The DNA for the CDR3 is TGTGCCAGCAGCCAAGAACCCGCGCGGAACACCGGGGAGCTGTTTTTT. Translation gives CASSQEPARNTGELFF.

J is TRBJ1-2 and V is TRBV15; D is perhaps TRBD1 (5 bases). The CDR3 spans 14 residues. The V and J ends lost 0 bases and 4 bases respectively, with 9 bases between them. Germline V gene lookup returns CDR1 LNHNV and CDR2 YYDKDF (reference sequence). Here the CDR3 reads CATSRDRVAYGYTF. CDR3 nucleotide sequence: TGTGCCACCAGCAGAGACAGGGTCGCCTATGGCTACACCTTC.

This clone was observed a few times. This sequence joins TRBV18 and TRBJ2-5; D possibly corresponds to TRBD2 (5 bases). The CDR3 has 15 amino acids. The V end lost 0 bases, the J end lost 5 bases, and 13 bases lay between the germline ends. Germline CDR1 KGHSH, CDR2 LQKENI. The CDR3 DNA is TGTGCCAGCTCACCACCCCCCCGGGGTGGGGAGACCCAGTACTTC. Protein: CASSPPPRGGETQYF.

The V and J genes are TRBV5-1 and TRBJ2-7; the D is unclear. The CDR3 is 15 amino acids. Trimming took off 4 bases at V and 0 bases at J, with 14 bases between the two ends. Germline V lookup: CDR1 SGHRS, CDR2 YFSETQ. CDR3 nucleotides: TGCGCCAGCAGCCGGCAGTCTCAGAGCTCCTACGAGCAGTACTTC. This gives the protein CASSRQSQSSYEQYF.

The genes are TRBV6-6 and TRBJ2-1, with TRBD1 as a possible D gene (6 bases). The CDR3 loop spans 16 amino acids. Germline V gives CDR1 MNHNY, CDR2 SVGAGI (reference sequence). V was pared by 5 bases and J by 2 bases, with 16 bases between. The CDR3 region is CASSSPNQGTYNEQFF. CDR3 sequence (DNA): TGTGCCAGCAGTAGCCCTAATCAGGGGACCTACAATGAGCAGTTCTTC.

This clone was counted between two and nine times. CDR3 protein: CASSATSGGGNEQFF. The CDR3 DNA reads TGTGCCAGCAGCGCGACTAGCGGGGGAGGGAATGAGCAGTTCTTC. This sequence joins TRBV7-2 and TRBJ2-1; TRBD2 aligns across 12 bases. The germline V gene encodes CDR1 SGHTA and CDR2 FQGNSA. Unmatched junction bases numbered 6, after V lost 5 bases and J lost 7 bases. This CDR3 contains 15 residues.

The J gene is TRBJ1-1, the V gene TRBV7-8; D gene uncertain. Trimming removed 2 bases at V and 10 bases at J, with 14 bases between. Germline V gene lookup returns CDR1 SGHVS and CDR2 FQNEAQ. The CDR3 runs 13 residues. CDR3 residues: CASSLKSGWGAFF. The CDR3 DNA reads TGTGCCAGCAGCTTAAAATCGGGCTGGGGAGCTTTCTTT. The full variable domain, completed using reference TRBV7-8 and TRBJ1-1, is GAGVSQSPRYKVAKRGQDVALRCDPISGHVSLFWYQQALGQGPEFLTYFQNEAQLDKSGLPSDRFFAERPEGSVSTLKIQRTQQEDSAVYLCASSLKSGWGAFFGQGTRLTVV.

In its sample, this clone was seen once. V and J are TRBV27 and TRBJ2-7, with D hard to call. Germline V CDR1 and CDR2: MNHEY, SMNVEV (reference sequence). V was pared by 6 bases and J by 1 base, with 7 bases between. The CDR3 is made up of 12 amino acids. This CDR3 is CASRSVSYEQYF. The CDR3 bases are TGTGCCAGCAGATCCGTTTCCTACGAGCAGTACTTC.

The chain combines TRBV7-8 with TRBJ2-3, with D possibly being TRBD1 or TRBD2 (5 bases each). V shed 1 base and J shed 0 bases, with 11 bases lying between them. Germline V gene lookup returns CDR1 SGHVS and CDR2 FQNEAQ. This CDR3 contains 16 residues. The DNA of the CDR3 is TGTGCCAGCAGCTTAGGACAGAGGACTAGCACAGATACGCAGTATTTT. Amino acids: CASSLGQRTSTDTQYF.

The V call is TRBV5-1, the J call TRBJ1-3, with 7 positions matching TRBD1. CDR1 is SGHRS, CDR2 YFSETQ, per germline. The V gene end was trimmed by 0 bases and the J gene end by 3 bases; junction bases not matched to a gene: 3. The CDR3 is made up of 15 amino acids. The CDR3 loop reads CASSLVTGYGNTIYF. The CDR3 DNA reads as TGCGCCAGCAGCTTGGTGACAGGGTATGGAAACACCATATATTTT.

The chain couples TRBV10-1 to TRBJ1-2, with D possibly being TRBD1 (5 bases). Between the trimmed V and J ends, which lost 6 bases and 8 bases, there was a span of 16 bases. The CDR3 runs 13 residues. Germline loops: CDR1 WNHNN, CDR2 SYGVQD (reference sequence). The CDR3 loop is CASSGTESGGYTF. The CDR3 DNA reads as TGCGCCAGCAGCGGGACCGAAAGTGGGGGCTACACCTTC.

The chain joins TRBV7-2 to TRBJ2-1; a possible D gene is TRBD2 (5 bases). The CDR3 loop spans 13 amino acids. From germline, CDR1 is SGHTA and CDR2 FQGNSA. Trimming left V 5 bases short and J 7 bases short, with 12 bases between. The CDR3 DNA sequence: TGTGCCAGCAGCCTAGGGCGACTAAATGAGCAGTTCTTC. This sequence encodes CASSLGRLNEQFF. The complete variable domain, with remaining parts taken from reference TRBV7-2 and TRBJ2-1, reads GAGVSQSPSNKVTEKGKDVELRCDPISGHTALYWYRQSLGQGLEFLIYFQGNSAPDKSGLPSDRFSAERTGGSVSTLTIQRTQQEDSAVYLCASSLGRLNEQFFGPGTRLTVL.

CDR3 in DNA: TGTGCCAGCAGTGAAGGGACAGTGACCAATGAAAAACTGTTTTTT. Translating gives CASSEGTVTNEKLFF. This sequence joins TRBV6-1 and TRBJ1-4; the D gene is possibly TRBD1 (6 bases). Looked up from germline, CDR1 is MNHNS and CDR2 is SASEGT. V was trimmed by 1 base and J by 5 bases, leaving 11 bases between them. The CDR3 has 15 amino acids.

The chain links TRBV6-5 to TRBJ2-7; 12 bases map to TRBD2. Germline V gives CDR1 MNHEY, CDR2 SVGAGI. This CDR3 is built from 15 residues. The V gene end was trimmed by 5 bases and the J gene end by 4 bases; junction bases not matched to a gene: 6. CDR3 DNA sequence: TGTGCCAGCAGTCCTCTAGCGGGAGGGTTTTACGAGCAGTACTTC. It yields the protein CASSPLAGGFYEQYF.

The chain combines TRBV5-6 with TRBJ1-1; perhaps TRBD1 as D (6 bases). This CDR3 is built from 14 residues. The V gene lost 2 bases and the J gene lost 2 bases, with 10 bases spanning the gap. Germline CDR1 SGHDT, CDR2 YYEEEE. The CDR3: CASSLAGANTEAFF. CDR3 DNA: TGTGCCAGCAGCTTAGCGGGGGCCAACACTGAAGCTTTCTTT.

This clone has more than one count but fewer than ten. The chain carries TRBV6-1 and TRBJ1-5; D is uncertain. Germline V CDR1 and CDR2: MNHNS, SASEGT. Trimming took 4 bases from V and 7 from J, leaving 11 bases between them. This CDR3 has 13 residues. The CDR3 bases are TGTGCCAGCAGTGTAATCGGGGAACAGCCCCAGCATTTT. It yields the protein CASSVIGEQPQHF.